The T cell receptor beta chain described here comes from a study of CD8 T cells in ankylosing spondylitis. V was pared by 0 bases and J by 0 bases, with 12 bases between. The CDR3 loop spans 17 amino acids. Germline loops: CDR1 LGHNA, CDR2 YSLEER. Notes on the study in general: According to the report, clones linked to the disease were significantly enriched in matched synovial fluid samples taken from ankylosing spondylitis patients. A motif of under 10 highly homologous TCR beta variants was seen as apparently characteristic of ankylosing spondylitis blood. The disease-linked clones had a CD8+ phenotype and low blood frequencies.

The authors made TCR beta libraries by quantitative 5'-RACE with molecular barcodes. TCRdb analysed the 5' RACE reads with MiXCR anew, one entry per CDR3 protein. Of fewer than 35,000 distinct CDR3 sequences in the sample, 11% to 15% are singletons; the top ten hold about a third. Concerning this clonotype itself: Its specificity is not known.

This chain uses TRBV4-3 with TRBJ2-4, with D unclear. The source material was blood. This TCR derives from a male donor with ankylosing spondylitis or in good health (not recorded which). The CDR3 coding sequence is TGCGCCAGCAGCCAAGATCGCGGAGCTTTAGCCAAAAACATTCAGTACTTC. It encodes CASSQDRGALAKNIQYF.